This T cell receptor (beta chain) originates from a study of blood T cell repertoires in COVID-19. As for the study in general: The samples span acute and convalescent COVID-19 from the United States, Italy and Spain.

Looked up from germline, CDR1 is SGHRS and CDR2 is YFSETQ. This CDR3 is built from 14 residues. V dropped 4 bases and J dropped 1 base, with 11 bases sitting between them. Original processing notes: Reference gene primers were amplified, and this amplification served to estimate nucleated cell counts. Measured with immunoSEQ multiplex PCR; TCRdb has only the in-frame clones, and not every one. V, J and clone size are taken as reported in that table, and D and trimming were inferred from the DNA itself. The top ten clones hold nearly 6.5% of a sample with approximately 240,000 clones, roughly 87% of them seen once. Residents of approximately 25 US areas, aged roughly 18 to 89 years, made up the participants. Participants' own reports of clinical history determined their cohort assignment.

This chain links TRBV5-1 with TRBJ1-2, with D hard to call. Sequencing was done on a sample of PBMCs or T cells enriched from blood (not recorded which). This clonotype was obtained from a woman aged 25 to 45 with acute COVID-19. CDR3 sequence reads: CASSPESDNYGYTF. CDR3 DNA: TGCGCCAGCAGCCCAGAGAGCGATAACTATGGCTACACCTTC.